This T cell receptor beta chain was profiled in a study of response to subunit inactivated influenza vaccine. Study results and limitations: Only a handful of new T cells, the authors suggested, are recruited with each seasonal influenza vaccination.

Using its own MiXCR run on the RT-PCR reads, TCRdb lists one record per CDR3 protein. The table lists some 520,000 distinct CDR3 sequences, 16% of them singletons. The sample holds a few counts of this clonotype. No antigen is known for it. The CDR3 length is 15 residues. The germline gives CDR1 SGHRS, CDR2 YFSETQ. Trimming removed 1 base from V and 10 bases from J, with 18 bases in between. Material: CD4+ T cells sorted from PBMCs, obtained roughly 24 months after vaccination. This receptor was taken from a man in his fifties or sixties who received an inactivated influenza vaccine. The chain carries TRBV5-1 and TRBJ2-1; D is possibly TRBD2 (7 bases). CDR3 sequence reads: CASSLNGGRPWEQFF. The CDR3 nucleotides are TGCGCCAGCAGCTTGAACGGGGGGCGGCCTTGGGAGCAGTTCTTC.